These T cell receptor beta chains were read from a single sample in a study of blood T cell repertoires in COVID-19. The table came from immunoSEQ multiplex PCR; TCRdb's copy has only in-frame clones and leaves some out. The sample includes about 280,000 clones, over 75% of them seen just once. Sequenced sample: peripheral blood. Receptors originate from a man younger than 35 with active or convalescent COVID-19. Both conserved end residues are part of each CDR3. The order of the fields is V gene, J gene, D gene, CDR3 protein. A D gene is named only where the DNA matches it firmly.

>TRBV3-1/TRBV3-2|TRBJ2-1|-
CASSQERTARLSNEQFF
>TRBV9|TRBJ1-2|-
CASSVSGSPYTF
>TRBV7-2|TRBJ1-2|-
CASSFTGTIGRGYTF
>TRBV12-5|TRBJ1-5|-
CASGLQPYSNQPQHF
>TRBV15|TRBJ1-2|-
CATSREQGHGYTF
>TRBV4-1|TRBJ1-5|-
CASSQVSSQPQHF
>TRBV4-2|TRBJ1-5|-
CASSQSRLSNQPQHF
>TRBV27|TRBJ2-3|TRBD1
CASSSTGGFVTDTQYF
>TRBV27|TRBJ2-7|-
CASSLSGATEQYF
>TRBV25-1|TRBJ2-7|TRBD2
CASSEPSGGGYEQYF
>TRBV7-2|TRBJ1-5|TRBD1
CASSRDRFMQPQHF
>TRBV10-2|TRBJ1-1|TRBD1
CASSQTGGPNTEAFF
>TRBV7-9|TRBJ2-5|-
CASSPTSRRETQYF
>TRBV5-4|TRBJ1-6|-
CASSLAGPDNSPLHF
>TRBV5-1|TRBJ1-2|-
CASSLHPREAYGYTF
>TRBV4-1|TRBJ2-5|-
CASSQNRQETQYF
>TRBV7-9|TRBJ2-7|TRBD1
CASSGTGGVYEQYF
>TRBV20-1|TRBJ2-7|-
CSASGDWQKEQYF
>TRBV3-1/TRBV3-2|TRBJ2-7|-
CASSQRGDSYEQYF
>TRBV4-1|TRBJ1-1|-
CASSPRDRNTEAFF
>TRBV12-3/TRBV12-4|TRBJ2-7|TRBD1
CASSLLDRGQQYF
>TRBV9|TRBJ1-4|-
CASSVGGSFNEKLFF
>TRBV7-8|TRBJ2-7|-
CASRLGVRAVDGIGEQYF
>TRBV25-1|TRBJ1-2|TRBD1
CASSEGGGRTANYGYTF
>TRBV9|TRBJ2-5|-
CASSDGGGGMGQETQYF
>TRBV19|TRBJ1-2|-
CASSIFVGGYTF
>TRBV4-1|TRBJ2-7|-
CASSQGGDPYEQYF
>TRBV12-3/TRBV12-4|TRBJ2-5|-
CASSLGTGAAQYF
>TRBV29-1|TRBJ1-3|-
CSVDFRSGNTIYF
>TRBV5-1|TRBJ1-2|TRBD1
CASSFRTGTYGYTF
>TRBV4-1|TRBJ2-3|-
CASSHSADITDTQYF
>TRBV19|TRBJ2-7|TRBD1
CASSIGQASSYEQYF
>TRBV3-1/TRBV3-2|TRBJ1-4|TRBD1
CASSQLTGGEKLFF
>TRBV9|TRBJ1-5|TRBD1
CASSPRRGRTNQPQHF
>TRBV6-6|TRBJ2-3|-
CAIASGGTDTQYF
>TRBV10-2|TRBJ2-3|TRBD2
CASSEFSSGGAVRNTQYF
>TRBV6-6|TRBJ1-4|TRBD1
CASRTGTGTEKLFF
>TRBV5-1|TRBJ2-5|-
CASSLKETQYF
>TRBV3-1/TRBV3-2|TRBJ2-6|-
CASSQSFSGANVLTF
>TRBV19|TRBJ1-5|TRBD1
CASSIAQGAWGQPQHF
>TRBV10-3|TRBJ1-4|TRBD1
CAISESGQGTNWEKLFF
>TRBV6-1|TRBJ2-3|-
CASSEQGPDTQYF
>TRBV10-3|TRBJ1-5|-
CAIAQGDTQPQHF
>TRBV19|TRBJ2-7|-
CASSMLAPEQYF
>TRBV4-1|TRBJ2-1|-
CASSQPRRGSSYNEQFF
>TRBV29-1|TRBJ1-1|-
CSVEVAENTEAFF
>TRBV6-5|TRBJ1-2|-
CASSYRSFGGKDGYTF